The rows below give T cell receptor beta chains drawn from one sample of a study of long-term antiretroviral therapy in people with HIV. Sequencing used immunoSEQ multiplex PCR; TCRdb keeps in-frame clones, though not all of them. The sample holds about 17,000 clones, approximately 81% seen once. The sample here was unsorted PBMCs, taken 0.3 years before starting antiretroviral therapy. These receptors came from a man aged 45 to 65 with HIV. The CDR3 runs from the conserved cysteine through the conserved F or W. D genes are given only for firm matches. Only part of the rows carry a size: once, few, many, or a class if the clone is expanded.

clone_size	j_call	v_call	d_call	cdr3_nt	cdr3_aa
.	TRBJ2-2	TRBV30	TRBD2	TGTGCCTGGAGACCCGGGACTAGCGGGAGGGCACACACCGGGGAGCTGTTTTTT	CAWRPGTSGRAHTGELFF
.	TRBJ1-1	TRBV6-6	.	TGTGCCAGCAGTTACCCCGGGAACACTGAAGCTTTCTTT	CASSYPGNTEAFF
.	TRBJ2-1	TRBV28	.	TGTGCCAGCAGTTTGACCCCCGGGGCTACGTACAATGAGCAGTTCTTC	CASSLTPGATYNEQFF
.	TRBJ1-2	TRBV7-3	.	TGTGCCAGCAGCTCTTGGGCGGAGTACGGCTACACCTTC	CASSSWAEYGYTF
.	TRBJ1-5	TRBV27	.	TGTGCCAGCAGTTTATCGAGGCAGGTGAGCAATCAGCCCCAGCATTTT	CASSLSRQVSNQPQHF
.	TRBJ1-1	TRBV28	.	TGTGCCAGCATTGAAATCGCTAGGGACATGTTTTGGAACACTGAAGCTTTCTTT	CASIEIARDMFWNTEAFF
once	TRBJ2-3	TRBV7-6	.	TGTGCCAGCAGCTTAGAGAGACCAGTCAGCACAGATACGCAGTATTTT	CASSLERPVSTDTQYF
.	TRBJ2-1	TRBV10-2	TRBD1	TGCGCCAGCAGCCCCGGGACAGGGTACAATGAGCAGTTCTTC	CASSPGTGYNEQFF
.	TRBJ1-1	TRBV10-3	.	TGTGCCATCAGTTTTGGCGAGGGTAGGCCTGAAGCTTTCTTT	CAISFGEGRPEAFF
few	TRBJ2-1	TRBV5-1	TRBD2	TGCGCCAGCAGCTTGGGGACTAGCGGGGGGCGGGAGCAGTTCTTC	CASSLGTSGGREQFF
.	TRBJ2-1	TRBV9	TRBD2	TGTGCCAGCACCTCCGGTACTAGCGGGACGGAGCAGTTCTTC	CASTSGTSGTEQFF
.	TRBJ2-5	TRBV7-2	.	TGTGCCAGCAGCCGTGGGGTAGCGAGGTACCAAGAGACCCAGTACTTC	CASSRGVARYQETQYF
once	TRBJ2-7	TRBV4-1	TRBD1	TGCGCCAGCAGCCCAGACCGGGACAGGGGAACCTACGAGCAGTACTTC	CASSPDRDRGTYEQYF
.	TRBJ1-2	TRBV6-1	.	TGTGCCAGCAAGGGAGGGCCAGTCTCCGATGGCTACACCTTC	CASKGGPVSDGYTF
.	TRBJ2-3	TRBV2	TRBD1	TGTGCCAGCATTTACCGGGACAGGGAGTTGGATACGCAGTATTTT	CASIYRDRELDTQYF
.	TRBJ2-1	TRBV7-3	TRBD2	TGTGCCAGCAGCGGGGTAGCGGGGGACAATGAGCAGTTCTTC	CASSGVAGDNEQFF
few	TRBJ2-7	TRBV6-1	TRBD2	TGTGCCAGCAGTGGAGTAGCGGGAGCTCAGGGCGAGCAGTACTTC	CASSGVAGAQGEQYF
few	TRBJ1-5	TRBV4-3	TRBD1	TGCGCCAGCAGCCAAGATCTCAGTAGGGGGCCGGGGCAGCCCCAGCATTTT	CASSQDLSRGPGQPQHF
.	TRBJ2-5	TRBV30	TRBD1	TGTGCCTGGGAATACAGGGGATTGGGGGAAGAGACCCAGTACTTC	CAWEYRGLGEETQYF
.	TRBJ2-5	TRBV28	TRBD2	TGTGCCAGCAGTTTAGGCGGGAGAGGAGAGACCCAGTACTTC	CASSLGGRGETQYF
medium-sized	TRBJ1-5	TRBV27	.	TGTGCCAGCAGATCGGGCCTAATTAGCAATCAGCCCCAGCATTTT	CASRSGLISNQPQHF
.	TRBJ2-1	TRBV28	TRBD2	TGTGCCAGCAGTTTAGAACTTAGCGGGAGGGCCAGGAATGAGCAGTTCTTC	CASSLELSGRARNEQFF
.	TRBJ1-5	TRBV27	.	TGTGCCAGCAGTCCCCCGGGTCAGCCCCAGCATTTT	CASSPPGQPQHF
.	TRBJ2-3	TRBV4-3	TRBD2	TGCGCCAGCAGCCAAGAAACATCGACTAGCGGACGCACAGATACGCAGTATTTT	CASSQETSTSGRTDTQYF
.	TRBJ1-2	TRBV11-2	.	TGTGCCAGCAGCTTAAGGGGGAGAAGTGGCTACACCTTC	CASSLRGRSGYTF
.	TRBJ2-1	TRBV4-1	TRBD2	TGCGCCAGCAGCCAAGAGGGACTAGCGGGAGGTCGTTTCTTC	CASSQEGLAGGRFF
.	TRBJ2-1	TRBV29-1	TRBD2	TGCAGCGTTTTTGGGGCGGGGGGGCCGTCCTACAATGAGCAGTTCTTC	CSVFGAGGPSYNEQFF
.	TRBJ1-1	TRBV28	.	TGTGCCAGCATAGGGGCGGGTGGCACTGAAGCTTTCTTT	CASIGAGGTEAFF
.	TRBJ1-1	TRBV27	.	TGTGCCAGCACCTCGAGGTCGAACACTGAAGCTTTCTTT	CASTSRSNTEAFF
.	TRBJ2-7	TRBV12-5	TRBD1	TGTGCTAGTGGTTTGGCGACAGGGGGCGCAGATATTGGTTCCTACGAGCAGTACTTC	CASGLATGGADIGSYEQYF
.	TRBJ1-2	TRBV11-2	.	TGTGCCAGTAGACGGCAGGATAATGGCTACACCTTC	CASRRQDNGYTF
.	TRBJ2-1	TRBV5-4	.	TGTGCCAGCAGCCATGAGGGGGGAAATGAGCAGTTCTTC	CASSHEGGNEQFF
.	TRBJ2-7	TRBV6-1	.	TGTGCCAGCAGTGAAGGGATCAGCGCAACCTACGAGCAGTACTTC	CASSEGISATYEQYF
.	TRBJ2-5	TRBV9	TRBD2	TGTGCCAGCAGCAGGACTAGCGGGGGGAGGGAGACCCAGTACTTC	CASSRTSGGRETQYF
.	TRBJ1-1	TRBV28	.	TGTGCCAGCAGTACCGTCTCAGGGAGCACTGAAGCTTTCTTT	CASSTVSGSTEAFF